The source of this TCR beta chain is a study of T-cell reconstitution after alpha-beta-depleted transplantation in children. Preparation of the TCRbeta library involved a method that used unique molecular identifiers. TCRdb reprocessed the PCR reads via MiXCR and lists one record per CDR3 protein. The data contain some 520,000 distinct CDR3 sequences, 32% of them singletons. This clonotype was found a few times. The TCR comes from a human donor who donated a stem cell graft to a child with aplastic anemia. The sequencing used PBMCs from the stem cell graft donor, collected from the stem cell graft.

The CDR3 region has the DNA TGCAGTGCTAGAGATCCCACTAGCGGGACCGGACGTGAGCAGTTCTTC. It translates to CSARDPTSGTGREQFF. The chain recombines TRBV20-1 with TRBJ2-1; the match to TRBD2 covers 10 bases. Looked up from germline, CDR1 is DFQATT and CDR2 is SNEGSKA (reference sequence). The junction had 11 bases not matched to a gene; V was cut back by 0 bases and J by 9 bases. The CDR3 contains 16 residues.